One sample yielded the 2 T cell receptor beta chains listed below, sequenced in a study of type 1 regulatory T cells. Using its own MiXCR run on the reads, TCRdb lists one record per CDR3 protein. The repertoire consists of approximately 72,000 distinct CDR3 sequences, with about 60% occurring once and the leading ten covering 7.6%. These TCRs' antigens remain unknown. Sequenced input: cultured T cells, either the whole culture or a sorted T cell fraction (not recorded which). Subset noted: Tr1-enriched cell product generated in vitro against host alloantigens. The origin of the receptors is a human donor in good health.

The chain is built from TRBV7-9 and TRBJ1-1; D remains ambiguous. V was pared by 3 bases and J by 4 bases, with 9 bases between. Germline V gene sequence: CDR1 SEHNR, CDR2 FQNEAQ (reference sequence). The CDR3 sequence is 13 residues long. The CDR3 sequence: CASSFELVTEAFF. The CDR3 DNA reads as TGTGCCAGCAGCTTCGAGTTGGTCACTGAAGCTTTCTTT.

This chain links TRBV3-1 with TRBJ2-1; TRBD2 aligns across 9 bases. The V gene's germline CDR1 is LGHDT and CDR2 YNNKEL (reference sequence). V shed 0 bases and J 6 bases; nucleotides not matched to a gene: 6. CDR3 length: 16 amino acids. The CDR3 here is CASSQEAPGLANEQFF. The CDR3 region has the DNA TGTGCCAGCAGCCAAGAGGCTCCGGGACTAGCCAATGAGCAGTTCTTC.